This is a list of T cell receptor beta chains from one sample in a study of siplizumab effects on memory and regulatory T cells. Clones were read by immunoSEQ multiplex PCR, and TCRdb kept only the in-frame ones, dropping some. The sample holds 90,000 to 120,000 clones, more than 90% seen once. Sequenced input: CD4+ T cells sorted from blood. Receptors were obtained from a human donor in good health. Some clones in this sample may be carry-over from other donors' samples. The CDR3 runs from the conserved cysteine through the conserved F or W. A D gene is named only where the DNA matches it firmly.

j_call,d_call,v_call,cdr3_nt,cdr3_aa
TRBJ2-1,TRBD2,TRBV11-3,TGTGCCAGCAGCAGGGGACTAGCGGGAGTCAATGAGCAGTTCTTC,CASSRGLAGVNEQFF
TRBJ2-7,.,TRBV5-1,TGCGCCAGCAGAGCCGCGACAGCCTACGAGCAGTACTTC,CASRAATAYEQYF
TRBJ1-4,.,TRBV2,TGTGCCAGCAGTGAATTAGTGTGGACAATAACTAATGAAAAACTGTTTTTT,CASSELVWTITNEKLFF
TRBJ2-3,TRBD2,TRBV2,TGTGCCAGCAGTGAGACTAGCAATACGCAGTATTTT,CASSETSNTQYF
TRBJ1-5,TRBD1,TRBV4-1,TGCGCCAGCAGCCAAGGGACCCCAGGGGGCGAACAGCCCCAGCATTTT,CASSQGTPGGEQPQHF
TRBJ2-4,.,TRBV9,TGTGCCAGCAGCGTAGAGTGGGAATCCAAAAACATTCAGTACTTC,CASSVEWESKNIQYF
TRBJ1-5,.,TRBV6-5,TGTGCCAGCAGTTATCGGAACGGGCAGCCCCAGCATTTT,CASSYRNGQPQHF
TRBJ2-3,.,TRBV11-3,TGTGCCAGCAGCTTAAGGACAGATACGCAGTATTTT,CASSLRTDTQYF
TRBJ2-1,.,TRBV5-6,TGTGCCAGCAGCTTGGTCGGACGAGAGTTCTTC,CASSLVGREFF
TRBJ1-3,.,TRBV6-5,TGTGCCAGCAGCTACGGGGGCGGCTCTGGAAACACCATATATTTT,CASSYGGGSGNTIYF